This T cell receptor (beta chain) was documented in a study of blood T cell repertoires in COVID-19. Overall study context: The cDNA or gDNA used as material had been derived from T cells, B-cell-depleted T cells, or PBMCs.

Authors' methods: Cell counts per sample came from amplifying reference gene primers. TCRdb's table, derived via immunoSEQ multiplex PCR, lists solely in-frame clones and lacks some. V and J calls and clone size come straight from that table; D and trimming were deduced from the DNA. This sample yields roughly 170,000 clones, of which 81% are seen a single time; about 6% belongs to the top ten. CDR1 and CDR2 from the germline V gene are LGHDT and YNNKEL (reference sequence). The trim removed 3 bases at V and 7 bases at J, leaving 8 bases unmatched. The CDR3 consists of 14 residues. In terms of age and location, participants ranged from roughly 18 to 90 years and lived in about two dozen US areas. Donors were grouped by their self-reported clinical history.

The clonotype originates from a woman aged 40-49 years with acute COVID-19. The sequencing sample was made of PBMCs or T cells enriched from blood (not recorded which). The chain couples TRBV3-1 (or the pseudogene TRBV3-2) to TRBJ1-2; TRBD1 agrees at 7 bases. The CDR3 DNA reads TGTGCCAGCAGCCAGAATATACAGGGGTCTGGCTACACCTTC. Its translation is CASSQNIQGSGYTF.